This TCR beta chain was sequenced for a study of cytomegalovirus exposure and HLA in healthy donors. The PCR used 60 Vbeta and 13 Jbeta primers. TCRdb's copy holds only in-frame clones and misses some; the assay was immunoSEQ multiplex PCR. The sample shows 95,000 to 130,000 clones, approximately 9.4% of them seen only once. Germline V gene data show CDR1 as MGHRA and CDR2 as YSYEKL. V shed 2 bases, J shed 3 bases, and the junction held 6 bases outside the gene matches. The length of the CDR3 is 16 residues. The clonotype was recovered from a man aged 25 to 40 in good health and CMV-seronegative. Sequences were obtained from PBMCs. This chain connects TRBV4-1 to TRBJ1-5; 8 nucleotides agree with TRBD1. Written as DNA, the CDR3 is TGCGCCAGCAGCCAAAGGACAGGGTACGACAATCAGCCCCAGCATTTT. Amino acid sequence: CASSQRTGYDNQPQHF.